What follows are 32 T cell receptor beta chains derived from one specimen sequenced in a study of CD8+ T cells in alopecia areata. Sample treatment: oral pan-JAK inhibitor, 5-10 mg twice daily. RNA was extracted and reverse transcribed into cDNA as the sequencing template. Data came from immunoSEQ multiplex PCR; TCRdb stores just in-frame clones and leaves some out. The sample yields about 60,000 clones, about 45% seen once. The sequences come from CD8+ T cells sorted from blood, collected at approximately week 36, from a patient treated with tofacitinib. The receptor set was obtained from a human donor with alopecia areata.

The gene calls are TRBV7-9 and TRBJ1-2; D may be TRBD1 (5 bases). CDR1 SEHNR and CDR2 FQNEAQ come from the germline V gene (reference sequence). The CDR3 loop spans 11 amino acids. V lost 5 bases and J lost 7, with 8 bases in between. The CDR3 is CASSEGVGYTF. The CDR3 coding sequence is TGTGCCAGCAGCGAAGGGGTTGGCTACACCTTC.

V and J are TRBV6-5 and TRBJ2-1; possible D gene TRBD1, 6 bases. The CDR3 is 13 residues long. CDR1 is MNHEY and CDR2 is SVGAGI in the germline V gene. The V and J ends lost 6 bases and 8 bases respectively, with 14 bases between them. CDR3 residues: CASSLTGSHEQFF. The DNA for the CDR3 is TGTGCCAGCAGCTTGACAGGTTCCCATGAGCAGTTCTTC.

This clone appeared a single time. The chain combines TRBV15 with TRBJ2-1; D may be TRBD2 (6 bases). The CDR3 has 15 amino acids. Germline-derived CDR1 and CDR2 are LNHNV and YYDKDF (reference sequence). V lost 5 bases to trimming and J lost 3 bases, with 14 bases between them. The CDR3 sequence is CATSEVAEVYNEQFF. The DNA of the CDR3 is TGTGCCACCAGCGAAGTAGCGGAGGTCTACAATGAGCAGTTCTTC.

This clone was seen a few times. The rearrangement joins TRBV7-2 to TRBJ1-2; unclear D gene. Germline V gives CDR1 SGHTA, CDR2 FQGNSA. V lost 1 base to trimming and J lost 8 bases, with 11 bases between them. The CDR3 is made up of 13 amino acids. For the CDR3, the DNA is TGTGCCAGCAGCTTAGGGCAGCTCAGCGGCTACACCTTC. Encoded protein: CASSLGQLSGYTF.

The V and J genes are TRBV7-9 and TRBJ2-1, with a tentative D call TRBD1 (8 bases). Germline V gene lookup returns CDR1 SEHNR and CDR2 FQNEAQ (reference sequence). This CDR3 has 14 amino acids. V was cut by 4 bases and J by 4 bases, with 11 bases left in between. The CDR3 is CASSYRGGYNEQFF. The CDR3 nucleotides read TGTGCCAGCAGCTACAGGGGGGGTTACAATGAGCAGTTCTTC. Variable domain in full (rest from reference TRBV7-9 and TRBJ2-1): DTGVSQNPRHKITKRGQNVTFRCDPISEHNRLYWYRQTLGQGPEFLTYFQNEAQLEKSRLLSDRFSAERPKGSFSTLEIQRTEQGDSAMYLCASSYRGGYNEQFFGPGTRLTVL.

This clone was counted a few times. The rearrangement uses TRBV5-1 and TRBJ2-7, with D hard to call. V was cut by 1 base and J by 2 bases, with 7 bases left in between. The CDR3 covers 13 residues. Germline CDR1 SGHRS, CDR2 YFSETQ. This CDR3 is CASSLSRTYEQYF. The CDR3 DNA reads TGCGCCAGCAGCTTGAGCCGGACCTACGAGCAGTACTTC.

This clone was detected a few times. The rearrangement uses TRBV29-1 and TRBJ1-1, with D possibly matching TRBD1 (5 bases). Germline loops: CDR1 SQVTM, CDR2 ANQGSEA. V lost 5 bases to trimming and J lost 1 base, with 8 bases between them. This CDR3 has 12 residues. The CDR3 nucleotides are TGCAGCGTTTTCCAGGGGAACACTGAAGCTTTCTTT. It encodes CSVFQGNTEAFF.

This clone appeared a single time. The CDR3 DNA sequence: TGCAGCGGGGAGGGGAGTGGCAATGAGCAGTTCTTC. Protein sequence: CSGEGSGNEQFF. The chain combines TRBV29-1 with TRBJ2-1; 7 bases line up with TRBD2. V shed 7 bases, J shed 6 bases, and the junction held 6 bases outside the gene matches. There are 12 residues in the CDR3. Germline CDR1 and CDR2: SQVTM and ANQGSEA.

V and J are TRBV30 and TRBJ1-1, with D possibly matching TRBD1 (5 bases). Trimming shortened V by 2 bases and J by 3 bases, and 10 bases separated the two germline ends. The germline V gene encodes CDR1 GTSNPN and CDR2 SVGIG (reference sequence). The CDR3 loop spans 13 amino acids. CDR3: CAWSQDSHTEAFF. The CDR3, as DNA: TGTGCCTGGAGTCAAGACAGCCACACTGAAGCTTTCTTT.

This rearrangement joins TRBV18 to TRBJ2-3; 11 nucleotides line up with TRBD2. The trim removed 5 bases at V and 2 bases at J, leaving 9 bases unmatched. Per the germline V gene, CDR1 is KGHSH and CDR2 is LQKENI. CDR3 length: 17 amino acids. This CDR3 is CASSAGTSGILTDTQYF. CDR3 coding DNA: TGTGCCAGCTCAGCCGGGACTAGCGGAATCCTCACAGATACGCAGTATTTT. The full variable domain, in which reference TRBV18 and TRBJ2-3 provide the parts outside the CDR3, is NAGVMQNPRHLVRRRGQEARLRCSPMKGHSHVYWYRQLPEEGLKFMVYLQKENIIDESGMPKERFSAEFPKEGPSILRIQQVVRGDSAAYFCASSAGTSGILTDTQYFGPGTRLTVL.

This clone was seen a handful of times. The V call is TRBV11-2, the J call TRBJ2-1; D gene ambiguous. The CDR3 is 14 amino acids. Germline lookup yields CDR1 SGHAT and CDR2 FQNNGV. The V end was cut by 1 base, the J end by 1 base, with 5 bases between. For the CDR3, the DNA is TGTGCCAGCAGCTTAGGGGGTTCCTACAATGAGCAGTTCTTC. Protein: CASSLGGSYNEQFF. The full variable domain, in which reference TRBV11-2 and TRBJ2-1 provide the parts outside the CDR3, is EAGVAQSPRYKIIEKRQSVAFWCNPISGHATLYWYQQILGQGPKLLIQFQNNGVVDDSQLPKDRFSAERLKGVDSTLKIQPAKLEDSAVYLCASSLGGSYNEQFFGPGTRLTVL.

This chain's CDR3 is CASSYGEANVLTF. The CDR3 DNA reads TGTGCCAGCAGTTATGGAGAGGCCAACGTCCTGACTTTC. The genes are TRBV6-6 and TRBJ2-6; D is ambiguous. The V gene lost 3 bases and the J gene lost 6 bases, with 6 bases spanning the gap. The length of the CDR3 is 13 residues. The germline gives CDR1 MNHNY, CDR2 SVGAGI (reference sequence).

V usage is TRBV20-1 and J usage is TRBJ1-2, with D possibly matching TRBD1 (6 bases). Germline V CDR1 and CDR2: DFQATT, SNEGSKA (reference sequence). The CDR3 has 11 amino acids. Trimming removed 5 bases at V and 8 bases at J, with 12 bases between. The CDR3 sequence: CSAPGAGGYTF. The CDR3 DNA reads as TGCAGTGCTCCAGGGGCGGGAGGCTACACCTTC.

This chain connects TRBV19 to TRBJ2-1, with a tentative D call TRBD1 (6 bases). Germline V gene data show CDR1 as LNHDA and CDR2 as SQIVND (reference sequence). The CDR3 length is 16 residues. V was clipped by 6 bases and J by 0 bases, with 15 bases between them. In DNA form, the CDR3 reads TGTGCCAGTAGCACCACAGGGATGGGCTCCTACAATGAGCAGTTCTTC. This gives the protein CASSTTGMGSYNEQFF.

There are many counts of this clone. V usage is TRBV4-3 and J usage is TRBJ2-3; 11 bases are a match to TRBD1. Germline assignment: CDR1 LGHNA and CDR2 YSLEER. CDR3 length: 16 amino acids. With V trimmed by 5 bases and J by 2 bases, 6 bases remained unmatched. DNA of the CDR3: TGCGCCAGCAGCGACCGGGACAGGGGGTCCACAGATACGCAGTATTTT. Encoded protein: CASSDRDRGSTDTQYF.

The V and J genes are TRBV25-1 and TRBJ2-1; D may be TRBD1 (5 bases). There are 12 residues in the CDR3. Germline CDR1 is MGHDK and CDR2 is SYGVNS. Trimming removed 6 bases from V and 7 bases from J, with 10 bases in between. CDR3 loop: CASRTGANEQFF. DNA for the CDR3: TGTGCCAGCAGAACAGGTGCGAATGAGCAGTTCTTC.

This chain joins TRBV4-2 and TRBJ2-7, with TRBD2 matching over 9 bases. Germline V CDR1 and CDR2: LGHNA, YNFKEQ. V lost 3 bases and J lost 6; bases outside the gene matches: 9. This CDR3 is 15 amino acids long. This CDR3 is CASSQLAGDSGEQYF. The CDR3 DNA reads TGTGCCAGCAGCCAGTTAGCGGGAGATTCAGGCGAGCAGTACTTC.

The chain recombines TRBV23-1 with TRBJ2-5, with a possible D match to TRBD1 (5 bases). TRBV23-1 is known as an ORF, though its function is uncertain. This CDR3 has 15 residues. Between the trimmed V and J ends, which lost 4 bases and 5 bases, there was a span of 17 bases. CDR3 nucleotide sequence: TGCGCCAGCAGTCTGAAGGGGCAGGGCCGGGAGACCCAGTACTTC. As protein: CASSLKGQGRETQYF.

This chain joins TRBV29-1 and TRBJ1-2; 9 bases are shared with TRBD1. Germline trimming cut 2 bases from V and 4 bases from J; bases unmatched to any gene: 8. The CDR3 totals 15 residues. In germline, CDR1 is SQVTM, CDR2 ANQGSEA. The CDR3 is CSVEPRTGASYGYTF. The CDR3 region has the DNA TGCAGCGTTGAACCTCGGACAGGGGCTTCCTATGGCTACACCTTC.

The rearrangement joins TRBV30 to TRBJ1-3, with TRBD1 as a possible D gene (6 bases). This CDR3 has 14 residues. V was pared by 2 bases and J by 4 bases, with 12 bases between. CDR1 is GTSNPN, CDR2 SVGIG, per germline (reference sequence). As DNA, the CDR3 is TGTGCCTGGAGTTCGGGCAGGGGCGGAAACACCATATATTTT. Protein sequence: CAWSSGRGGNTIYF.

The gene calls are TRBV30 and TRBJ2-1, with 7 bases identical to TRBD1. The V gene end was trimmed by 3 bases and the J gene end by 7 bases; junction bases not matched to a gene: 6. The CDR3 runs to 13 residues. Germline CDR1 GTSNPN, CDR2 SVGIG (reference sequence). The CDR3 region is CAWSWTGGNEQFF. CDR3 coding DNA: TGTGCCTGGAGCTGGACAGGAGGAAATGAGCAGTTCTTC.

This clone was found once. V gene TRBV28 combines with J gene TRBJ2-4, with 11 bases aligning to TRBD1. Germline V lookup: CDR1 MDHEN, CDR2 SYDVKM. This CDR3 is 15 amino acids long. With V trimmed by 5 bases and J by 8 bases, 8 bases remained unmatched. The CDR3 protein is CASSGLRDRGDIQYF. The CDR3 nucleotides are TGTGCCAGCAGTGGGCTCCGGGACAGGGGGGACATTCAGTACTTC.

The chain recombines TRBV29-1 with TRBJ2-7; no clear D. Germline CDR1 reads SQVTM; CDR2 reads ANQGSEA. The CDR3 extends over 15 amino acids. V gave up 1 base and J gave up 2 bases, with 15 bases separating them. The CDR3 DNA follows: TGCAGCGTTGAAGGTGGTACGATTGGGGCCTACGAGCAGTACTTC. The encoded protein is CSVEGGTIGAYEQYF.

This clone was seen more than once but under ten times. The CDR3 region is CSVEAGSYGYTF. The CDR3 DNA is TGCAGCGTTGAAGCAGGGAGCTATGGCTACACCTTC. The rearrangement links TRBV29-1 to TRBJ1-2; TRBD1 is a possible D gene (5 bases). CDR3 length equals 12 residues. The germline V and J ends were trimmed by 1 base and 4 bases, with 7 bases remaining between them. Looked up from germline, CDR1 is SQVTM and CDR2 is ANQGSEA.

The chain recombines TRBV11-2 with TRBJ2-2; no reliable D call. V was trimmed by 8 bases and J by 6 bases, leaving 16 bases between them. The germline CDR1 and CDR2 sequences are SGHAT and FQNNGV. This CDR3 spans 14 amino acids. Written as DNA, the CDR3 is TGTGCCAGCGCGTCGGCGACGGGTTCCGGGGAGCTGTTTTTT. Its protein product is CASASATGSGELFF. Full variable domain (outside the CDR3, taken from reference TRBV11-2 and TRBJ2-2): EAGVAQSPRYKIIEKRQSVAFWCNPISGHATLYWYQQILGQGPKLLIQFQNNGVVDDSQLPKDRFSAERLKGVDSTLKIQPAKLEDSAVYLCASASATGSGELFFGEGSRLTVL.

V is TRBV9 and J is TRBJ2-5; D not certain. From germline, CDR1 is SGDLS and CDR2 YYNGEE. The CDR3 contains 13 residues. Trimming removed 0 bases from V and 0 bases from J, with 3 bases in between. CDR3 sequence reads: CASSVENQETQYF. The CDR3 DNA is TGTGCCAGCAGCGTAGAAAACCAAGAGACCCAGTACTTC. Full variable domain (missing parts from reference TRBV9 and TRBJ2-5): DSGVTQTPKHLITATGQRVTLRCSPRSGDLSVYWYQQSLDQGLQFLIQYYNGEERAKGNILERFSAQQFPDLHSELNLSSLELGDSALYFCASSVENQETQYFGPGTRLLVL.

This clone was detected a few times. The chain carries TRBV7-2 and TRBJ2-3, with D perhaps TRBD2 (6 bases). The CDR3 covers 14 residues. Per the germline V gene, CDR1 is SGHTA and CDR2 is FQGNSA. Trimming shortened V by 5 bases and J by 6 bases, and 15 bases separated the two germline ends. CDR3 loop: CASSAVGGADTQYF. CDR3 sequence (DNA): TGTGCCAGCAGCGCTGTGGGAGGAGCCGATACGCAGTATTTT.

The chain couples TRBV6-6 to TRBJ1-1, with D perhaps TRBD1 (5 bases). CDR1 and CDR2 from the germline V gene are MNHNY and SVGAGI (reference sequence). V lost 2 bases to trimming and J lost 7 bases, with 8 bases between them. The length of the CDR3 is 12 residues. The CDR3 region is CASSYGQGEAFF. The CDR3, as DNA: TGTGCCAGCAGTTACGGGCAGGGTGAAGCTTTCTTT.

Written as DNA, the CDR3 is TGTGCCAGCAGCTTACGACAGGATGGTCAGCCCCAGCATTTT. Its protein is CASSLRQDGQPQHF. This sequence joins TRBV5-6 and TRBJ1-5; possibly TRBD1 for D (6 bases). Trimming took 2 bases from V and 6 from J, leaving 12 bases between them. The germline V gene encodes CDR1 SGHDT and CDR2 YYEEEE. The CDR3 is 14 residues long.

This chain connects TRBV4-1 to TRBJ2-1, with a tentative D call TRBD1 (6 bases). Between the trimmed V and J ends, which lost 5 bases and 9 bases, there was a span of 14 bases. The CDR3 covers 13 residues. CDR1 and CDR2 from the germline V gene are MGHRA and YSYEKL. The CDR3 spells CASSSPRGSEQFF. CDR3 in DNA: TGCGCCAGCAGCTCACCCAGGGGCAGTGAGCAGTTCTTC.

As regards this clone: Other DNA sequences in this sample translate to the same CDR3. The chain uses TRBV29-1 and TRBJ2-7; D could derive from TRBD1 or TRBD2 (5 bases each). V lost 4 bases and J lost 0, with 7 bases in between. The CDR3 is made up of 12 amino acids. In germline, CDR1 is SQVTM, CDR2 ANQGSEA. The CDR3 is CSVVGTSYEQYF. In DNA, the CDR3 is TGCAGCGTTGTGGGGACCTCCTACGAGCAGTACTTC.

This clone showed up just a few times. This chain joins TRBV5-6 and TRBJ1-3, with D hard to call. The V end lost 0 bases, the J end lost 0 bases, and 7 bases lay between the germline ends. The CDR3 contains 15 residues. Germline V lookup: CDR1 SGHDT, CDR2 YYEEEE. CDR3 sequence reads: CASSLDSHSGNTIYF. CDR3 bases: TGTGCCAGCAGCTTGGACAGCCACTCTGGAAACACCATATATTTT.